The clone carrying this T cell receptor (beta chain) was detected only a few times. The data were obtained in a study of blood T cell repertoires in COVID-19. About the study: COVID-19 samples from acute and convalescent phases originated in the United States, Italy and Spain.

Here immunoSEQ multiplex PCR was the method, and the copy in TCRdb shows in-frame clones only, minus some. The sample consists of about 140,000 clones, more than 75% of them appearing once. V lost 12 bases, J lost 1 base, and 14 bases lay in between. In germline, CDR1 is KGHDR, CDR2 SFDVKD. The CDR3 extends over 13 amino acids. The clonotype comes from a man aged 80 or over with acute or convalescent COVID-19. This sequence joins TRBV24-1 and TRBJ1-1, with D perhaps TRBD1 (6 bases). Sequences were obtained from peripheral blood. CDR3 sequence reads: CAAGGQKNTEAFF. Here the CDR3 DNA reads TGTGCCGCGGGAGGACAGAAGAACACTGAAGCTTTCTTT.